What follows are 6 T cell receptor beta chains derived from one specimen sequenced in a study of fetal regulatory T cell absence and autoimmunity. Assay: immunoSEQ multiplex PCR; the TCRdb copy retains only in-frame clones and omits some. The table records 95,000 to 100,000 clones, about two thirds of them present only once. The sample consisted of pancreas tissue. Receptor source: a male donor with IPEX syndrome.

The chain uses TRBV5-5 and TRBJ2-3, with TRBD2 matching 11 bases. Germline CDR1 reads SGHKS; CDR2 reads YYEKEE (reference sequence). Unmatched junction bases numbered 6, after V lost 0 bases and J lost 3 bases. This CDR3 comprises 17 residues. The CDR3 spells CASSLGLAGGPTDTQYF. The CDR3 DNA reads as TGTGCCAGCAGCTTGGGGTTAGCGGGAGGGCCAACAGATACGCAGTATTTT.

The chain is built from TRBV9 and TRBJ1-2; D remains unclear. V was cut by 0 bases and J by 0 bases, with 3 bases left in between. CDR3 length equals 13 residues. Germline CDR1 reads SGDLS; CDR2 reads YYNGEE. In DNA form, the CDR3 reads TGTGCCAGCAGCGTAGCAGCTAACTATGGCTACACCTTC. This codes for CASSVAANYGYTF.

This clone turned up a few times. The V gene is TRBV30, the J gene TRBJ1-2; TRBD1 matches 8 bases. The germline gives CDR1 GTSNPN, CDR2 SVGIG (reference sequence). CDR3 length: 12 amino acids. V was clipped by 5 bases and J by 8 bases; unmatched bases: 7. The CDR3 DNA reads TGTGCCTGGGACAGGGGTAAGGACGGCTACACCTTC. Translation: CAWDRGKDGYTF.

The chain is built from TRBV4-2 and TRBJ1-4; the match to TRBD1 covers 10 bases. The CDR3 has 13 amino acids. The germline V gene encodes CDR1 LGHNA and CDR2 YNFKEQ. With V trimmed by 4 bases and J by 7 bases, 0 bases remained unmatched. In DNA form, the CDR3 reads TGTGCCAGCAGCCGGGACAGGGGTGAAAAACTGTTTTTT. Protein sequence: CASSRDRGEKLFF.

The chain's CDR3 is CASSLAWGQGIEQYF. The CDR3 bases are TGTGCCAGCAGCTTAGCCTGGGGACAGGGCATCGAGCAGTACTTC. The chain couples TRBV7-2 to TRBJ2-7; TRBD1 aligns across 9 bases. Germline V gene sequence: CDR1 SGHTA, CDR2 FQGNSA. J lost 6 bases, V lost 0 bases, and 6 bases had no gene match. This CDR3 is built from 15 residues. The full variable domain, completed using reference TRBV7-2 and TRBJ2-7, is GAGVSQSPSNKVTEKGKDVELRCDPISGHTALYWYRQSLGQGLEFLIYFQGNSAPDKSGLPSDRFSAERTGGSVSTLTIQRTQQEDSAVYLCASSLAWGQGIEQYFGPGTRLTVT.

This clone was seen a few times. This chain joins TRBV7-2 and TRBJ2-3; 7 bases map to TRBD1. Per the germline V gene, CDR1 is SGHTA and CDR2 is FQGNSA. The trim removed 2 bases at V and 1 base at J, leaving 6 bases unmatched. The CDR3 totals 16 residues. CDR3 amino acids: CASSLMKGGRTDTQYF. The CDR3 nucleotides read TGTGCCAGCAGCTTAATGAAAGGGGGCCGCACAGATACGCAGTATTTT.